This TCR beta chain came from a study of shared clonotypes between healthy human individuals. Whole-study findings and limits: In having few donors, the study represented limited genetic and exposure-history diversity.

Division of CD4+ cells produced a CD45RA+ naive subset and a CD45RA-negative memory subset. Worth noting for this clone: What it binds is unknown.

In the source study's methods: ImmunoSEQ yielded junction-only sequences lacking quality scores, so filtering differed. Assay: immunoSEQ multiplex PCR; the TCRdb copy retains only in-frame clones and omits some. V, J and clone size are those of that table, while D and trimming were read from the DNA. This table has approximately 2.1 million clones, 93% appearing once. The CDR3 is 15 amino acids. The V and J ends lost 4 bases and 2 bases respectively, with 15 bases between them. Looked up from germline, CDR1 is SGHTA and CDR2 is FQGNSA. The sequencing input was naive CD4+ T cells from PBMCs. Sample subset: CD45RA+ positively selected. V gene TRBV7-2 combines with J gene TRBJ2-7; tentative D call: TRBD2 (5 bases). This receptor was obtained from a young man in good health. Some clones in this sample may be carry-over from other donors' samples. The CDR3 DNA reads TGTGCCAGCAGCTCGGACTGGACGGCTACCTACGAGCAGTACTTC. It is translated as CASSSDWTATYEQYF.